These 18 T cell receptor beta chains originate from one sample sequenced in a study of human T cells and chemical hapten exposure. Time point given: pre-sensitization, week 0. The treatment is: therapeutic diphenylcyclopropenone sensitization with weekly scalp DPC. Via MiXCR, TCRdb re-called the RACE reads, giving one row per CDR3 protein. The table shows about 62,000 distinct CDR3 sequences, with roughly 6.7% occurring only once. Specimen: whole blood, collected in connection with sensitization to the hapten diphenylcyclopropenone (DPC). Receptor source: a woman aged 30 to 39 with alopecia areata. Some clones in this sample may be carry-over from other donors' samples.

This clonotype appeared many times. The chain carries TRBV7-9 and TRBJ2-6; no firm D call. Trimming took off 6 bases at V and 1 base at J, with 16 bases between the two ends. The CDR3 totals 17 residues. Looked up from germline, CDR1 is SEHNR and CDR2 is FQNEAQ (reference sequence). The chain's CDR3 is CASSRPTLYSGANVLTF. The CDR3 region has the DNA TGTGCCAGCAGTCGTCCGACGTTGTATTCTGGGGCCAACGTCCTGACTTTC. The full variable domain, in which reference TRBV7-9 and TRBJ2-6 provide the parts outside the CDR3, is DTGVSQNPRHKITKRGQNVTFRCDPISEHNRLYWYRQTLGQGPEFLTYFQNEAQLEKSRLLSDRFSAERPKGSFSTLEIQRTEQGDSAMYLCASSRPTLYSGANVLTFGAGSRLTVL.

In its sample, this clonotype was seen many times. CDR3 sequence: CASSPGQGFLGNQPQHF. CDR3 coding DNA: TGTGCCAGCAGCCCGGGACAGGGGTTTTTGGGCAATCAGCCCCAGCATTTT. The chain links TRBV12-3 or TRBV12-4 to TRBJ1-5, with TRBD1 matching over 10 bases. Trimming cost V 6 bases and J 2 bases; bases outside gene matches: 10. The CDR3 runs 17 residues.

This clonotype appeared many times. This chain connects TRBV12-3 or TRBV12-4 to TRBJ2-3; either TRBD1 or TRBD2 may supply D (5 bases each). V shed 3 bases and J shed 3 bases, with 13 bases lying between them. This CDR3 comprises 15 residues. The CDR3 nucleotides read TGTGCCAGCAGTTTCAGGGACGGACTGACAGATACGCAGTATTTT. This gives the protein CASSFRDGLTDTQYF.

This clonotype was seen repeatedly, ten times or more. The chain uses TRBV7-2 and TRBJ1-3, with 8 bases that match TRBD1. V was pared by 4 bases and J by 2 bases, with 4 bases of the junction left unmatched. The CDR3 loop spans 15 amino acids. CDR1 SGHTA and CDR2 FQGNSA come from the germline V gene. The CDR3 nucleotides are TGTGCCAGCAGCTCTCGACAGGGGCCTGGAAACACCATATATTTT. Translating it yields CASSSRQGPGNTIYF.

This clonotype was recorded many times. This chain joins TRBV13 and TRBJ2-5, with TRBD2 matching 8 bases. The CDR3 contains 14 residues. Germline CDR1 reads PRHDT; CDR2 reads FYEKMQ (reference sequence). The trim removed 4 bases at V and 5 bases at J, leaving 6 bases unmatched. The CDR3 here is CASSSRGGRETQYF. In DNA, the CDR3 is TGTGCCAGCAGCTCCCGGGGGGGCCGGGAGACCCAGTACTTC.

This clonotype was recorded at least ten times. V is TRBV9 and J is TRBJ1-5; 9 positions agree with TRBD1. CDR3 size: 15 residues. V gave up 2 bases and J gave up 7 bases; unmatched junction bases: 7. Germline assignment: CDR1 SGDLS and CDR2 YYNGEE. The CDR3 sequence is CASSVGTGREQPQHF. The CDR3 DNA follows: TGTGCCAGCAGCGTTGGGACAGGGAGGGAACAGCCCCAGCATTTT. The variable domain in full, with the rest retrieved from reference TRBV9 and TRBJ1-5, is DSGVTQTPKHLITATGQRVTLRCSPRSGDLSVYWYQQSLDQGLQFLIQYYNGEERAKGNILERFSAQQFPDLHSELNLSSLELGDSALYFCASSVGTGREQPQHFGDGTRLSIL.

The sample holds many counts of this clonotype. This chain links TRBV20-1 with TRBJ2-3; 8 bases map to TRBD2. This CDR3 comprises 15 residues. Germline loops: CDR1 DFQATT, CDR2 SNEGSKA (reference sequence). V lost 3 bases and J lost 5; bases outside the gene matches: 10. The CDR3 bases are TGCAGTGCTAGTATGGTAGCGGGGTCAGGAGATACGCAGTATTTT. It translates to CSASMVAGSGDTQYF.

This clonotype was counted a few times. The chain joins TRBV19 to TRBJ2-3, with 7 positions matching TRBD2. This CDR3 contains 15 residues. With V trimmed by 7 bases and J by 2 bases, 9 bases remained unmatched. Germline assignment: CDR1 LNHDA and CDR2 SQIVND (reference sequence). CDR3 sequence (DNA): TGTGCCAGTACCCGGGGGGAGATAATCACAGATACGCAGTATTTT. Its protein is CASTRGEIITDTQYF. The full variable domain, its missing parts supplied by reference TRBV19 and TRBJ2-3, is DGGITQSPKYLFRKEGQNVTLSCEQNLNHDAMYWYRQDPGQGLRLIYYSQIVNDFQKGDIAEGYSVSREKKESFPLTVTSAQKNPTAFYLCASTRGEIITDTQYFGPGTRLTVL.

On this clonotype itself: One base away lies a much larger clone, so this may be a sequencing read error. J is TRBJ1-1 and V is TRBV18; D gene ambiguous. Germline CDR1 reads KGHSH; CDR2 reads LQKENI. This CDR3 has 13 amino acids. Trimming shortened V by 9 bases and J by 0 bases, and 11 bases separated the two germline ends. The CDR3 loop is CARSPTLNTEAFF. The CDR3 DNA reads TGTGCCAGATCGCCCACTTTGAACACTGAAGCTTTCTTT.

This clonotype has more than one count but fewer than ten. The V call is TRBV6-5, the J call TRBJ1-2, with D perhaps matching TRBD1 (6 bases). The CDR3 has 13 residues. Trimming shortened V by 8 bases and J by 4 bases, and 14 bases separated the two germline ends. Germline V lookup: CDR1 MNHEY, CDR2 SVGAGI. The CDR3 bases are TGTGCCAGCGGCCGGACAGAGAGCTATGGCTACACCTTC. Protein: CASGRTESYGYTF.

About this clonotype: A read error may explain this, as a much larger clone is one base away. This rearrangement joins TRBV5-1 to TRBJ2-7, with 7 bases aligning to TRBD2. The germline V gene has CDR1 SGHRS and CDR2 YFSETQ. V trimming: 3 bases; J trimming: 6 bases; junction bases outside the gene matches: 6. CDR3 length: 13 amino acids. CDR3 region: CASSWGGVLEQYF. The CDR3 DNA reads TGCGCCAGCAGCTGGGGAGGGGTTCTCGAGCAGTACTTC.

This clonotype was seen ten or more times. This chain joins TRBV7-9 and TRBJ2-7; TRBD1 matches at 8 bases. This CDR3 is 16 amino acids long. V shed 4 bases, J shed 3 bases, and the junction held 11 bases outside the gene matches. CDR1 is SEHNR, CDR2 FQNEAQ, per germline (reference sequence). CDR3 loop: CASSSTKTGVFYEQYF. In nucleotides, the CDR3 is TGTGCCAGCAGCTCAACCAAGACAGGGGTCTTCTACGAGCAGTACTTC. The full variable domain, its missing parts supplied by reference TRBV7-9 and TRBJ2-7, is DTGVSQNPRHKITKRGQNVTFRCDPISEHNRLYWYRQTLGQGPEFLTYFQNEAQLEKSRLLSDRFSAERPKGSFSTLEIQRTEQGDSAMYLCASSSTKTGVFYEQYFGPGTRLTVT.

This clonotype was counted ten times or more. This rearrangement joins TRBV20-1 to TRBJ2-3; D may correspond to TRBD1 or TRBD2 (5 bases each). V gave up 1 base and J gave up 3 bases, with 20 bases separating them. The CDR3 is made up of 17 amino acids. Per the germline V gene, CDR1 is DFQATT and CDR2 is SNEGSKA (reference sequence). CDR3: CSARAPGWGFRTDTQYF. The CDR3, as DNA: TGCAGTGCTAGAGCCCCCGGGTGGGGGTTCAGAACAGATACGCAGTATTTT.

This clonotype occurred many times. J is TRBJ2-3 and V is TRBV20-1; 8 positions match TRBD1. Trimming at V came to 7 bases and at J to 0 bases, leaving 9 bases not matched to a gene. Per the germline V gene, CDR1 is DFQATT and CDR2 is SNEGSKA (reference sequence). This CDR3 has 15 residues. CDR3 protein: CSVGRTGISTDTQYF. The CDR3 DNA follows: TGCAGTGTAGGTCGGACAGGGATAAGCACAGATACGCAGTATTTT.

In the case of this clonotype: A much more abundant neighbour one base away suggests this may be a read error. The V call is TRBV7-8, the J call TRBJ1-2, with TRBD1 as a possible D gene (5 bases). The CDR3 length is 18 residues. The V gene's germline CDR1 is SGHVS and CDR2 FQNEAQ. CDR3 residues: CASSSRPSGRGGSYGDTF. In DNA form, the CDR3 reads TGTGCCAGCAGCTCCCGGCCGTCAGGGAGGGGAGGTTCCTATGGCGACACCTTC.

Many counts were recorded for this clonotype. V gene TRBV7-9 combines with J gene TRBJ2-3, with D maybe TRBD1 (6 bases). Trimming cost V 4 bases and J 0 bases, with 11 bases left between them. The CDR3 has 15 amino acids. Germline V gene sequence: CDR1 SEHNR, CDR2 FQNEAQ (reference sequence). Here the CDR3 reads CASSSVTGSTDTQYF. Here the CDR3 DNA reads TGTGCCAGCAGCTCGGTGACAGGTAGCACAGATACGCAGTATTTT.

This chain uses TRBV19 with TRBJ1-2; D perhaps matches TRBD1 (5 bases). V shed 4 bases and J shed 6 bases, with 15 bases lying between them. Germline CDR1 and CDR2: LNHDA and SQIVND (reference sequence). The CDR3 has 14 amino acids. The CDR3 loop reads CASSTGHHSDGYTF. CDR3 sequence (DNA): TGTGCCAGTAGTACTGGACACCATTCAGATGGCTACACCTTC.

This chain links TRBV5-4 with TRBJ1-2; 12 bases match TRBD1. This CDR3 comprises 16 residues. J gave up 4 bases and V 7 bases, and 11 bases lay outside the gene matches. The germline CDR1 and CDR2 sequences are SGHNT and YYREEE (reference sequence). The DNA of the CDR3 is TGTGCCAGCGTACCGGGACAGGGGGCCTCTATCTATGGCTACACCTTC. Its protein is CASVPGQGASIYGYTF.